The next 26 T cell receptor beta chains were all read from a single sample in a study of cytomegalovirus exposure and HLA in healthy donors. It was with 60 Vbeta and 13 Jbeta primers that the PCR ran. Here immunoSEQ multiplex PCR was the method, and the copy in TCRdb shows in-frame clones only, minus some. Here the sample spans under 90,000 clones, 60% to 70% being singletons. The sample comprised PBMCs. Receptors were obtained from a middle-aged man in good health and CMV-seropositive.

The chain recombines TRBV2 with TRBJ2-7, with 8 positions matching TRBD1. CDR3 length equals 14 residues. V dropped 6 bases and J dropped 3; count of bases not matched to a gene: 7. Germline CDR1 is SNHLY and CDR2 is FYNNEI. The CDR3 region is CASRPGQAIYEQYF. Written as DNA, the CDR3 is TGTGCCAGCAGACCGGGACAGGCTATCTACGAGCAGTACTTC.

The CDR3 sequence is CASSQDRGLNEQFF. The CDR3, as DNA: TGTGCCAGCAGCCAGGACAGGGGGCTGAATGAGCAGTTCTTC. V is TRBV5-6 and J is TRBJ2-1; 11 positions match TRBD1. This CDR3 spans 14 amino acids. V was clipped by 4 bases and J by 7 bases; unmatched bases: 4. Germline V gives CDR1 SGHDT, CDR2 YYEEEE.

The rearrangement uses TRBV19 and TRBJ1-2; D is possibly TRBD1 (5 bases). CDR1 is LNHDA, CDR2 SQIVND, per germline (reference sequence). Trimming cost V 7 bases and J 3 bases, with 21 bases left between them. The CDR3 totals 16 residues. For the CDR3, the DNA is TGTGCCAGTACCCTCTTTGGGGGAGGCTCTTACTATGGCTACACCTTC. Encoded protein: CASTLFGGGSYYGYTF.

The chain is built from TRBV19 and TRBJ2-7; 8 bases match TRBD1. The length of the CDR3 is 13 residues. CDR1 is LNHDA, CDR2 SQIVND, per germline (reference sequence). V was pared by 6 bases and J by 4 bases, with 5 bases of the junction left unmatched. Written as DNA, the CDR3 is TGTGCCAGTAGGGGACAGGAGTCGTACGAGCAGTACTTC. Translation: CASRGQESYEQYF.

This clone was observed a single time. In DNA, the CDR3 is TGCGCCAGCAGCTTTTGGAGAGAGCGCGAGCAGTACTTC. Translation: CASSFWREREQYF. This sequence joins TRBV5-1 and TRBJ2-7; D is undetermined. This CDR3 comprises 13 residues. The germline V gene encodes CDR1 SGHRS and CDR2 YFSETQ. Trimming took off 2 bases at V and 6 bases at J, with 12 bases between the two ends. The full variable domain, completed using reference TRBV5-1 and TRBJ2-7, is KAGVTQTPRYLIKTRGQQVTLSCSPISGHRSVSWYQQTPGQGLQFLFEYFSETQRNKGNFPGRFSGRQFSNSRSEMNVSTLELGDSALYLCASSFWREREQYFGPGTRLTVT.

This chain links TRBV28 with TRBJ1-2; 11 nucleotides align to TRBD1. CDR1 and CDR2 (germline): MDHEN, SYDVKM. The CDR3 extends over 14 amino acids. With 5 bases clipped from V and 8 bases from J, the junction kept 7 bases outside the gene matches. The CDR3 region is CASSTGQGARGYTF. The CDR3 bases are TGTGCCAGCAGTACCGGACAGGGGGCGCGGGGCTACACCTTC.

This rearrangement joins TRBV9 to TRBJ2-5; TRBD1 aligns across 8 bases. The CDR3 totals 15 residues. Germline V CDR1 and CDR2: SGDLS, YYNGEE. J lost 2 bases, V lost 2 bases, and 5 bases had no gene match. Here the CDR3 reads CASSVGTGSQETQYF. The CDR3 DNA reads as TGTGCCAGCAGCGTCGGGACAGGCTCTCAAGAGACCCAGTACTTC. Filled out from reference TRBV9 and TRBJ2-5, the complete variable domain reads DSGVTQTPKHLITATGQRVTLRCSPRSGDLSVYWYQQSLDQGLQFLIQYYNGEERAKGNILERFSAQQFPDLHSELNLSSLELGDSALYFCASSVGTGSQETQYFGPGTRLLVL.

The J gene is TRBJ1-4, the V gene TRBV19; D is uncertain. This CDR3 is built from 14 residues. Germline assignment: CDR1 LNHDA and CDR2 SQIVND (reference sequence). V gave up 8 bases and J gave up 6 bases, with 16 bases separating them. DNA for the CDR3: TGTGCCAGTGCCTTCTCCAGAATGGATGAAAAACTGTTTTTT. This codes for CASAFSRMDEKLFF.

The chain employs TRBV11-2 and TRBJ1-5; D is unresolved. CDR3 length equals 13 residues. Germline CDR1 reads SGHAT; CDR2 reads FQNNGV. V was cut by 0 bases and J by 5 bases, with 5 bases left in between. The CDR3 nucleotides are TGTGCCAGCAGCTTAGACGGAGATCAGCCCCAGCATTTT. Translated, it gives CASSLDGDQPQHF.

The rearrangement links TRBV13 to TRBJ2-3; D is unresolved. The germline gives CDR1 PRHDT, CDR2 FYEKMQ (reference sequence). V lost 4 bases and J 3 bases, leaving 11 bases between the germline ends. The CDR3 length is 14 residues. CDR3 DNA: TGTGCCAGCAGCTCACGACTCCGAACAGATACGCAGTATTTT. This gives the protein CASSSRLRTDTQYF.

The rearrangement uses TRBV6-5 and TRBJ2-5; 9 bases fit TRBD1. Trimming at V came to 10 bases and at J to 3 bases, leaving 6 bases not matched to a gene. The CDR3 runs to 13 residues. Germline assignment: CDR1 MNHEY and CDR2 SVGAGI. CDR3 bases: TGTGCCATCCGGGGGACAGGGAAAGAGACCCAGTACTTC. It specifies CAIRGTGKETQYF.

The V and J genes are TRBV30 and TRBJ2-6; 7 bases are a match to TRBD1. CDR1 is GTSNPN and CDR2 is SVGIG in the germline V gene (reference sequence). With 2 bases clipped from V and 0 bases from J, the junction kept 4 bases outside the gene matches. This CDR3 comprises 16 residues. The CDR3 DNA follows: TGTGCCTGGAGTACGGGACAGTTCTCTGGGGCCAACGTCCTGACTTTC. It yields the protein CAWSTGQFSGANVLTF.

The V call is TRBV6-1, the J call TRBJ2-6; the D is unclear. The CDR3 runs 14 residues. Germline V CDR1 and CDR2: MNHNS, SASEGT. The V and J ends lost 7 bases and 5 bases respectively, with 12 bases between them. The CDR3 protein is CASKEPTWANVLTF. CDR3 DNA: TGTGCCAGCAAAGAGCCTACCTGGGCCAACGTCCTGACTTTC.

This rearrangement joins TRBV19 to TRBJ2-3; D is undetermined. The V end was cut by 6 bases, the J end by 2 bases, with 12 bases between. The CDR3 has 14 amino acids. Germline CDR1 LNHDA, CDR2 SQIVND (reference sequence). The CDR3 loop is CASRIKGDTDTQYF. The CDR3 bases are TGTGCCAGTAGGATTAAAGGAGACACAGATACGCAGTATTTT.

This clone was detected only once. This chain links TRBV6-5 with TRBJ1-4; 7 bases align to TRBD1. The germline gives CDR1 MNHEY, CDR2 SVGAGI. J gave up 7 bases and V 4 bases, and 9 bases lay outside the gene matches. The length of the CDR3 is 15 residues. This CDR3 reads CASSFKTGAGEKLFF. CDR3 nucleotides: TGTGCCAGCAGTTTTAAAACAGGGGCGGGTGAAAAACTGTTTTTT.

This chain uses TRBV9 with TRBJ2-5, with unresolved D. This CDR3 is 13 amino acids long. Deletions cut 4 bases from V and 5 bases from J, with 12 bases between. CDR1 is SGDLS, CDR2 YYNGEE, per germline. CDR3 region: CASSSGSWETQYF. In nucleotides, the CDR3 is TGTGCCAGCAGCTCAGGCTCCTGGGAGACCCAGTACTTC.

V gene TRBV9 combines with J gene TRBJ1-1; D might be TRBD1 (5 bases). CDR3 length: 13 amino acids. Trimming cost V 2 bases and J 5 bases, with 10 bases left between them. Looked up from germline, CDR1 is SGDLS and CDR2 is YYNGEE. The chain's CDR3 is CASSVRVTTEAFF. The CDR3 region has the DNA TGTGCCAGCAGCGTCAGGGTTACTACTGAAGCTTTCTTT.

The chain recombines TRBV7-3 with TRBJ1-1; TRBD1 is a possible D gene (5 bases). Trimming pared 0 bases from V and 1 base from J, leaving 9 bases between. This CDR3 is 15 amino acids long. Germline CDR1 is SGHTA and CDR2 is FQGTGA. CDR3 nucleotide sequence: TGTGCCAGCAGCTTAACGGGAACAGGGAACACTGAAGCTTTCTTT. Translated: CASSLTGTGNTEAFF.

This clone has just a few counts. The CDR3 coding sequence is TGTGCCAGCAGCCAAGATCCCACGGTATCACGGTATGGCTACACCTTC. Its translation is CASSQDPTVSRYGYTF. The chain employs TRBV4-2 and TRBJ1-2, with D unclear. The CDR3 is made up of 16 amino acids. Looked up from germline, CDR1 is LGHNA and CDR2 is YNFKEQ. Trimming removed 0 bases from V and 5 bases from J, with 16 bases in between.

This sequence joins TRBV15 and TRBJ2-7; D uncertain. The CDR3 spans 13 residues. The V gene lost 1 base and the J gene lost 5 bases, with 9 bases spanning the gap. The V gene's germline CDR1 is LNHNV and CDR2 YYDKDF (reference sequence). The CDR3 DNA sequence: TGTGCCACCAGCAGAGCCGGCGGCGACGAGCAGTACTTC. It yields the protein CATSRAGGDEQYF.

The chain is built from TRBV2 and TRBJ1-5; D may be TRBD1 (6 bases). The CDR3 runs 15 residues. Germline CDR1 is SNHLY and CDR2 is FYNNEI. V was cut by 6 bases and J by 0 bases, with 12 bases left in between. CDR3 nucleotide sequence: TGTGCCAGCAGCGCAGGGGCAGCTAGCAATCAGCCCCAGCATTTT. This translates into CASSAGAASNQPQHF.

The chain joins TRBV5-6 to TRBJ1-6; a weak D match, TRBD1 (6 bases). CDR1 and CDR2 from the germline V gene are SGHDT and YYEEEE. The CDR3 contains 17 residues. Trimming shortened V by 4 bases and J by 7 bases, and 21 bases separated the two germline ends. The CDR3 here is CASSPPGELPNNSPLHF. In DNA form, the CDR3 reads TGTGCCAGCAGCCCGCCAGGGGAGCTCCCGAACAATTCACCCCTCCACTTT.

The rearrangement links TRBV7-9 to TRBJ1-1; TRBD1 matches 8 bases. The germline CDR1 and CDR2 sequences are SEHNR and FQNEAQ (reference sequence). Germline trimming cut 6 bases from V and 6 bases from J; bases unmatched to any gene: 12. The CDR3 consists of 15 residues. This CDR3 reads CASSYWTGKAPEAFF. DNA for the CDR3: TGTGCCAGCAGTTATTGGACAGGGAAGGCCCCTGAAGCTTTCTTT.

The genes are TRBV18 and TRBJ1-2, with no clear D. V was shortened by 3 bases and J by 5 bases, with 22 bases between the two germline ends. This CDR3 is built from 17 residues. Per the germline V gene, CDR1 is KGHSH and CDR2 is LQKENI. CDR3 nucleotides: TGTGCCAGCTCACCTGGAGGAGGGCCGGGCGGGCCTTATGGCTACACCTTC. Its protein product is CASSPGGGPGGPYGYTF.

The J gene is TRBJ1-5, the V gene TRBV30; D is possibly TRBD1 (5 bases). The CDR3 has 16 residues. Germline V gives CDR1 GTSNPN, CDR2 SVGIG (reference sequence). The V end lost 4 bases, the J end lost 4 bases, and 20 bases lay between the germline ends. CDR3 coding DNA: TGTGCCTGGACCCCGGGGGGGTCAATGGTTAATCAGCCCCAGCATTTT. It encodes CAWTPGGSMVNQPQHF.

CDR3: CASSPGTGVNEQYF. CDR3 nucleotides: TGTGCCAGCTCACCTGGGACAGGGGTTAACGAGCAGTACTTC. The chain links TRBV18 to TRBJ2-7; TRBD1 agrees at 10 bases. The germline gives CDR1 KGHSH, CDR2 LQKENI. Trimming cost V 3 bases and J 5 bases; bases outside gene matches: 4. The CDR3 totals 14 residues.